This is a list of T cell receptor beta chains from one sample in a study of post-analysis software for immune sequencing data. TCRdb re-derived calls from the PCR reads in MiXCR, one entry per CDR3 protein. The table records 380,000 or so distinct CDR3 sequences, roughly 38% of them present only once. Sequenced sample: blood. These receptors were taken from a girl aged 10 to 17 with multiple sclerosis. The conserved cysteine and the conserved F or W are not part of the CDR3 here. The order of the fields is D gene, V gene, CDR3 protein. A D gene is named only where the DNA matches it firmly.

>NA|TRBV20-1
SARVTGNGYYGYT
>NA|TRBV12-3/TRBV12-4
ASSAGATNEKLF
>TRBD1|TRBV5-1
ASSWGTDLRTPYEQY
>NA|TRBV12-3/TRBV12-4
ASTTSQGIQY
>TRBD1|TRBV27
ASSSWTGANEQF
>NA|TRBV20-1
SARVGGLEETQY
>NA|TRBV4-1
ASKVDASRGSNQPQH
>NA|TRBV7-3
ASSTHSGNTIY
>TRBD1|TRBV20-1
SARDGGTGTDTQY
>TRBD1|TRBV5-1
ASSLAPDRDDGYT
>NA|TRBV13
ASSRTRDNRNEQY
>TRBD1|TRBV7-9
ASSPPGTGEGDTQY
>TRBD2|TRBV4-2
ASSQDTAGGPRSYEQY
>TRBD1|TRBV7-6
ASSRKGAFRGANVLT
>TRBD1|TRBV7-2
ASSADRGHWEQY
>TRBD2|TRBV4-2
ASSQDHSVGTTHNEQF
>TRBD1|TRBV3-1
ASSQGRQGSGYT
>TRBD2|TRBV11-1
ASRPLLAGSLNEQF
>TRBD1|TRBV6-1
ASRPIDRVAQPQH
>TRBD2|TRBV20-1
SALAGGSYQETQY
>TRBD1|TRBV7-9
ASSQTGQGANYGYT
>TRBD1|TRBV6-5
ASKGQANSPPH
>TRBD1|TRBV5-1
ASSLNRGEADTQY
>NA|TRBV29-1
SVEAGGETQY
>NA|TRBV6-5
ASTGPSEAF
>TRBD1|TRBV4-1
ASSQSRDSAYEQY